This T cell receptor beta chain was found in a study of shared clonotypes between healthy human individuals. The CDR3 contains 16 residues. V shed 4 bases and J 6 bases; nucleotides not matched to a gene: 10. Germline loops: CDR1 SGHTA, CDR2 FQGNSA. Profiling relied on immunoSEQ multiplex PCR, and the TCRdb table lists in-frame clones only, not all of them. In the table there are roughly 2.4 million clones, roughly 95% of which are singletons. This chain connects TRBV7-2 to TRBJ2-7, with 12 nucleotides matching TRBD2. The sequence was collected from a man aged 18-30 years in good health. Sequenced input: naive CD4+ T cells sorted from blood. Indicated subset: CD45RA+ positively selected. The CDR3 sequence: CASSSVITLAGGEQYF. Here the CDR3 DNA reads TGTGCCAGCAGCTCGGTTATAACACTAGCGGGAGGCGAGCAGTACTTC.